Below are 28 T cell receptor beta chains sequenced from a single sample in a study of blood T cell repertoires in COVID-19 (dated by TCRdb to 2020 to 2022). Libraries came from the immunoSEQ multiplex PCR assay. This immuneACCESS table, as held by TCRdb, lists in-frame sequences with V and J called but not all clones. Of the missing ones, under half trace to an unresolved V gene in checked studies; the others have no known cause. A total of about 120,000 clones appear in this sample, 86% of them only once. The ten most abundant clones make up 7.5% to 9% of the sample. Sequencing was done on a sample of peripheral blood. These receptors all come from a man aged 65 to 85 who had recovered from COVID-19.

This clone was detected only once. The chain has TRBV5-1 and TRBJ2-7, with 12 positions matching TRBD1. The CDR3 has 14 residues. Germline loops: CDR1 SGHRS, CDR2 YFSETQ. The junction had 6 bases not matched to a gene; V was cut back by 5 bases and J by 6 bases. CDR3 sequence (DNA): TGCGCCAGCAGGACGGGACAGGGGGCAGTCGAGCAGTACTTC. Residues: CASRTGQGAVEQYF.

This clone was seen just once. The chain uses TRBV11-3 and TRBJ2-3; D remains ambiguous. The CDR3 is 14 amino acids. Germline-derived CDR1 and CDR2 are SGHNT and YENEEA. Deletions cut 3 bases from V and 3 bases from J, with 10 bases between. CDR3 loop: CASSFGSATDTQYF. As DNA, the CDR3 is TGTGCCAGCAGCTTCGGGTCAGCGACAGATACGCAGTATTTT.

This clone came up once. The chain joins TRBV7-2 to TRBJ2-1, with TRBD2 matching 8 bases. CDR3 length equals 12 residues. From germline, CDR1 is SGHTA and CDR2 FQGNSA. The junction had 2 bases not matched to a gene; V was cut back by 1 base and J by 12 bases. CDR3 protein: CASSLGRGVQFF. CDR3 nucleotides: TGTGCCAGCAGCTTAGGGCGGGGGGTGCAGTTCTTC.

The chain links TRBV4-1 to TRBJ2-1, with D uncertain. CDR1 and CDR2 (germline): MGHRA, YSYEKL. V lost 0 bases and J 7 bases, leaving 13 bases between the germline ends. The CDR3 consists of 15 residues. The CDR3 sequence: CASSQETRSRNEQFF. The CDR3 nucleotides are TGCGCCAGCAGCCAAGAGACAAGATCGCGAAATGAGCAGTTCTTC.

Written as DNA, the CDR3 is TGTGCCAGCAGCAGAGGCATCAACACTGAAGCTTTCTTT. Amino acids: CASSRGINTEAFF. This rearrangement joins TRBV21-1 to TRBJ1-1. TRBV21-1 is deemed a pseudogene. The CDR3 length is 13 residues.

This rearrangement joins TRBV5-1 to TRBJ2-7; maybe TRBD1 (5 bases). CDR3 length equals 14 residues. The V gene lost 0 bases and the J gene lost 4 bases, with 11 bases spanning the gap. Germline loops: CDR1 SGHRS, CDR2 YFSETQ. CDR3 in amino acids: CASSLAQASYEQYF. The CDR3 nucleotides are TGCGCCAGCAGCTTGGCACAGGCTTCATACGAGCAGTACTTC.

The CDR3 DNA reads TGCGCCAGCAGCGCCTGGCCCTCCCAGCGGGGCGGCTACACCTTC. It encodes CASSAWPSQRGGYTF. The chain couples TRBV5-1 to TRBJ1-2, with D tentatively TRBD1 (5 bases). Germline CDR1 is SGHRS and CDR2 is YFSETQ. This CDR3 spans 15 amino acids. V was trimmed by 4 bases and J by 8 bases, leaving 21 bases between them.

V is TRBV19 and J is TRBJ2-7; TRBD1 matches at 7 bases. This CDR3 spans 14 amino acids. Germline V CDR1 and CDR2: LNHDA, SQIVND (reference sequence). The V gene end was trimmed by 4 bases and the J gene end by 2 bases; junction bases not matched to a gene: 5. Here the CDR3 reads CASSRRQGAYEQYF. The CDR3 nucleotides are TGTGCCAGTAGTAGGAGACAGGGAGCCTACGAGCAGTACTTC.

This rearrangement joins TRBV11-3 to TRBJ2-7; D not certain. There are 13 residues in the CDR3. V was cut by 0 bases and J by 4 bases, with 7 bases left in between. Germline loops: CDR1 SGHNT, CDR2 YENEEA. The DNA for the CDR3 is TGTGCCAGCAGCTTAGAACGCGGATACGAGCAGTACTTC. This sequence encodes CASSLERGYEQYF.

CDR3 in amino acids: CSVLTRTSGYSYNEQFF. In DNA form, the CDR3 reads TGCAGCGTTCTCACCAGGACTAGCGGTTACTCCTACAATGAGCAGTTCTTC. J is TRBJ2-1 and V is TRBV29-1, with 10 bases matching TRBD2. V lost 5 bases, J lost 0 bases, and 10 bases stayed unmatched. This CDR3 has 17 amino acids. Germline lookup yields CDR1 SQVTM and CDR2 ANQGSEA.

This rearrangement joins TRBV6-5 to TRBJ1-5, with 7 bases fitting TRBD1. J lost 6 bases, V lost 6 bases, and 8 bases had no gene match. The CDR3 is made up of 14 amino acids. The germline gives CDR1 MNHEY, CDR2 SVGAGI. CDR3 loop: CASRARQGGQPQHF. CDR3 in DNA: TGTGCCAGCAGAGCTAGACAGGGAGGTCAGCCCCAGCATTTT.

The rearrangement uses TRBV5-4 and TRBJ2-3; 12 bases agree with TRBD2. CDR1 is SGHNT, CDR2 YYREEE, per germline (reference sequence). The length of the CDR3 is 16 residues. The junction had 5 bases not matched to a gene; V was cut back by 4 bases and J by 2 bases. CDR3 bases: TGTGCCAGCAGCCTCAGACTAGCGGGAGACACAGATACGCAGTATTTT. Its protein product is CASSLRLAGDTDTQYF.

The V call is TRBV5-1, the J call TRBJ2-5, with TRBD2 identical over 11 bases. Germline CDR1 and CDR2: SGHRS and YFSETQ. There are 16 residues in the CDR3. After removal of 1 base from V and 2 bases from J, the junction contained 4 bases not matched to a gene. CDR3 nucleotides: TGCGCCAGCAGCTTGTATGGGACTAGCGGACAAGAGACCCAGTACTTC. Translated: CASSLYGTSGQETQYF.

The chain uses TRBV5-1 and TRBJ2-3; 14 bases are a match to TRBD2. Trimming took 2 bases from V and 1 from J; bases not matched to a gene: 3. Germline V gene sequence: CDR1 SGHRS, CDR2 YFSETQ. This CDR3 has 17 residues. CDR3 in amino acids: CASSFGTSGRGTDTQYF. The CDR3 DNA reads TGCGCCAGCAGCTTTGGGACTAGCGGGAGAGGCACAGATACGCAGTATTTT.

The CDR3 sequence: CASSAQARGPGGEQYF. In DNA form, the CDR3 reads TGTGCCAGCAGCGCTCAGGCAAGGGGACCGGGGGGGGAGCAGTACTTC. The rearrangement joins TRBV28 to TRBJ2-7, with 8 bases aligning to TRBD2. The V segment lost 6 bases and the J segment 7 bases; nucleotides outside the gene matches: 17. The CDR3 length is 16 residues. Germline CDR1 and CDR2: MDHEN and SYDVKM.

CDR3 in amino acids: CASSPQYYTEAFF. The CDR3 nucleotides read TGTGCCAGCAGCCCGCAGTATTACACTGAAGCTTTCTTT. V is TRBV5-5 and J is TRBJ1-1; D is unresolved. The germline gives CDR1 SGHKS, CDR2 YYEKEE (reference sequence). This CDR3 has 13 amino acids. Between the trimmed V and J ends, which lost 4 bases and 3 bases, there was a span of 10 bases.

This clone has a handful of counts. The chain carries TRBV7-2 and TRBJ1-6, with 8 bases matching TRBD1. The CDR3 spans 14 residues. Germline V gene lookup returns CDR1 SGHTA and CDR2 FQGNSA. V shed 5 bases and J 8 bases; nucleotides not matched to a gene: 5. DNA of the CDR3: TGTGCCAGCAGCGAACAGGGGGGTTATTCACCCCTCCACTTT. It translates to CASSEQGGYSPLHF.

The CDR3 loop reads CASSLVGGRNYNEQFF. The DNA of the CDR3 is TGTGCCAGCAGCTTAGTGGGGGGGAGGAACTACAATGAGCAGTTCTTC. The chain couples TRBV13 to TRBJ2-1; 7 nucleotides match TRBD2. V lost 1 base, J lost 3 bases, and 6 bases stayed unmatched. The CDR3 is 16 residues long. CDR1 and CDR2 from the germline V gene are PRHDT and FYEKMQ (reference sequence).

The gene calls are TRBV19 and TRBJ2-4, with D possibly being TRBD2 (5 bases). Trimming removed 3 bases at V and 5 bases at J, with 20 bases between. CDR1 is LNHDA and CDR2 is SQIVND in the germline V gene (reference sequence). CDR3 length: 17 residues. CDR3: CASSISVARRIENIQYF. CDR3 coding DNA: TGTGCCAGTAGTATTTCGGTCGCCCGGAGGATCGAAAACATTCAGTACTTC.

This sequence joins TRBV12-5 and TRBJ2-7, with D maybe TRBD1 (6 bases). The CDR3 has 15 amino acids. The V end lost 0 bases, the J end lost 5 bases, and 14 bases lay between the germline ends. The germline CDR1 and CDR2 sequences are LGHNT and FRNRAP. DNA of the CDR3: TGTGCTAGTGGTTTGGTATGGGGACAAAGCGACGAGCAGTACTTC. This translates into CASGLVWGQSDEQYF.

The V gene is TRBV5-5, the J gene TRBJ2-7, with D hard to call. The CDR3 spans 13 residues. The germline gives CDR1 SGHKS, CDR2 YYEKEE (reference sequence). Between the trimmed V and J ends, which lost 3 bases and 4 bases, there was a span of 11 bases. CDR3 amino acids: CASSSYYRYEQYF. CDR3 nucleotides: TGTGCCAGCAGCTCCTACTATCGGTACGAGCAGTACTTC.

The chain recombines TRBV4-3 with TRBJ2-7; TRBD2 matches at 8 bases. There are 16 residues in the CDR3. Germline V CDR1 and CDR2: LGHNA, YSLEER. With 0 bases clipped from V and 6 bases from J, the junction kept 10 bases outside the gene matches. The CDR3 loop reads CASSQDRSGGPGEQYF. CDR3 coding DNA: TGCGCCAGCAGCCAAGATAGGTCGGGAGGGCCGGGCGAGCAGTACTTC.

The CDR3 is CASSPEGGRSYNEQFF. CDR3 DNA sequence: TGTGCCAGCAGTCCGGAGGGGGGGCGCTCCTACAATGAGCAGTTCTTC. This chain links TRBV28 with TRBJ2-1; possibly TRBD2 for D (7 bases). CDR3 length equals 16 residues. The germline CDR1 and CDR2 sequences are MDHEN and SYDVKM. Trimming pared 5 bases from V and 0 bases from J, leaving 14 bases between.

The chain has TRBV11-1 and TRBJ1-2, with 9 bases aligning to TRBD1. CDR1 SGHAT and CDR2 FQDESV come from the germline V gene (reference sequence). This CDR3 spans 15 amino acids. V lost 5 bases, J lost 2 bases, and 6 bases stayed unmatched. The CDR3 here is CASSPDRGRNYGYTF. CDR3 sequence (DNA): TGTGCCAGCAGCCCGGACAGGGGCAGAAACTATGGCTACACCTTC.

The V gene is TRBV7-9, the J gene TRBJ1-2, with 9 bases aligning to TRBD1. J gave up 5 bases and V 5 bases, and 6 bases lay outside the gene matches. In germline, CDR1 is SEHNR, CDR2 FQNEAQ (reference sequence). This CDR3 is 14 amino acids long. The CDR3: CASSLDGTGYGYTF. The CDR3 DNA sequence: TGTGCCAGCAGCCTAGACGGGACAGGGTATGGCTACACCTTC.

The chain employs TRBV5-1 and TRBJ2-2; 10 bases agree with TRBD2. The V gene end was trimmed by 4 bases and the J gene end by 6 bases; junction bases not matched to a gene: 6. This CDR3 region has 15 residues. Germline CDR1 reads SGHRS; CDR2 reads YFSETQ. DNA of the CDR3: TGCGCCAGCAGCCAGCTAGCGGGAGCTCCCGGGGAGCTGTTTTTT. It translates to CASSQLAGAPGELFF.

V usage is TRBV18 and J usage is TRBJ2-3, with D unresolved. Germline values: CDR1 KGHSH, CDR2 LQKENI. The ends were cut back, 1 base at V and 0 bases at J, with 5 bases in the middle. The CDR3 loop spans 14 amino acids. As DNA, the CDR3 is TGTGCCAGCTCACCACTCCATAGCACAGATACGCAGTATTTT. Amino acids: CASSPLHSTDTQYF.

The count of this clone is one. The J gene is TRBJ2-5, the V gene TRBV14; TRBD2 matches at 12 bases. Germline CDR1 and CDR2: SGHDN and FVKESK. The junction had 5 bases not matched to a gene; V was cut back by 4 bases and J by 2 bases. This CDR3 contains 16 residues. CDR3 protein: CASSPWTSGKQETQYF. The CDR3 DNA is TGTGCCAGCAGCCCCTGGACTAGCGGGAAACAAGAGACCCAGTACTTC.